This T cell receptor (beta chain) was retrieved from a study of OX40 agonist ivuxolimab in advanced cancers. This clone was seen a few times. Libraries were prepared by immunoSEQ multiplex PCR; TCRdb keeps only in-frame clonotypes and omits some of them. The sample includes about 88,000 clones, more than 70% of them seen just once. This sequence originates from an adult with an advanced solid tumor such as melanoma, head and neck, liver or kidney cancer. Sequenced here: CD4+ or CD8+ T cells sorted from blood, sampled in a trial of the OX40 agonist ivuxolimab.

The DNA of the CDR3 is TGTGCCAGCAGTGGCGACAGGGCCGCTGGGACTGAAGCTTTCTTT. This sequence encodes CASSGDRAAGTEAFF. The chain joins TRBV2 to TRBJ1-1, with 7 positions matching TRBD1. The germline V gene encodes CDR1 SNHLY and CDR2 FYNNEI. The CDR3 consists of 15 residues. V lost 4 bases and J lost 5; bases outside the gene matches: 10.